The T cell receptor beta chain described here comes from a study of shared clonotypes between healthy human individuals. The overall study: Donor ages ranged 18 to 49 years: a couple of women, a few men.

CD45RO negativity and positive selection for CCR7 defined naive CD8 cells, a population that excluded terminally differentiated effector memory CD45RA+ cells. V shed 8 bases, J shed 6 bases, and the junction held 8 bases outside the gene matches. Looked up from germline, CDR1 is SGDLS and CDR2 is YYNGEE. CDR3 size: 13 residues. In the sorted-subset replicate PCRs, approximately 200 ng DNA, 25,000 to 30,000 T cell genomes, was used. Profiled with immunoSEQ multiplex PCR; TCRdb holds only in-frame clones, not every one. Of under 700,000 clones detected, 85% to 95% appear once; the ten largest clones hold over 0.1%.

The clonotype comes from a woman under 40 in good health. Sample: naive CD8+ T cells sorted from blood. The gene calls are TRBV9 and TRBJ1-5; TRBD1 aligns across 7 bases. CDR3 nucleotides: TGTGCCAGTAGTACAGGGGTGGGTCAGCCCCAGCATTTT. Translated, it gives CASSTGVGQPQHF.